This T cell receptor beta chain was captured by sequencing in a study of blood T cell repertoires in COVID-19. Sequencing was performed with immunoSEQ multiplex PCR; in TCRdb, only in-frame clones are kept and a portion is missing. The data show under 150,000 clones, around 81% seen once. CDR3 length: 14 residues. The V and J ends lost 0 bases and 6 bases respectively, with 11 bases between them. Germline CDR1 and CDR2: MNHEY and SVGAGI. The sequence came from a woman aged 55-69 years with active or convalescent COVID-19. Sequencing used peripheral blood. V gene TRBV6-5 combines with J gene TRBJ1-2, with D uncertain. The CDR3 region has the DNA TGTGCCAGCAGTTACTCCGAGAGGAGCCATGGCTACACCTTC. Its translation is CASSYSERSHGYTF.